One sample yielded the 21 T cell receptor beta chains listed below, sequenced in a study of blood T cell repertoires in COVID-19. Data came from immunoSEQ multiplex PCR; TCRdb stores just in-frame clones and leaves some out. The sample shows about 110,000 clones, 88% of them seen only once. The sample taken for sequencing was peripheral blood. The receptors here all came from a human donor in a cohort sampled during active COVID-19.

This CDR3 reads CASSLGGSYGYTF. The CDR3 DNA reads TGTGCCAGCAGCCTGGGGGGTAGCTATGGCTACACCTTC. The chain links TRBV7-3 to TRBJ1-2, with D possibly TRBD1 on 5 matching bases. CDR1 is SGHTA, CDR2 FQGTGA, per germline. V was pared by 5 bases and J by 4 bases, with 11 bases between. The CDR3 is 13 residues long. The whole variable domain, filled in from reference TRBV7-3 and TRBJ1-2, reads GAGVSQTPSNKVTEKGKYVELRCDPISGHTALYWYRQSLGQGPEFLIYFQGTGAADDSGLPNDRFFAVRPEGSVSTLKIQRTERGDSAVYLCASSLGGSYGYTFGSGTRLTVV.

In this sample, this clone turned up a few times. This sequence joins TRBV3-1 (or the pseudogene TRBV3-2) and TRBJ2-5; 8 bases match TRBD2. With V trimmed by 6 bases and J by 5 bases, 2 bases remained unmatched. This CDR3 contains 12 residues. Germline loops: CDR1 LGHDT, CDR2 YNNKEL (reference sequence). For the CDR3, the DNA is TGTGCCAGCAGGCCTAGCGGGGAGACCCAGTACTTC. This codes for CASRPSGETQYF.

The genes are TRBV29-1 and TRBJ2-5, with a weak D call TRBD2 (6 bases). Germline CDR1 is SQVTM and CDR2 is ANQGSEA. V was cut by 3 bases and J by 5 bases, with 13 bases left in between. There are 13 residues in the CDR3. The CDR3 is CSVEEGKGETQYF. In DNA form, the CDR3 reads TGCAGCGTTGAGGAGGGAAAGGGGGAGACCCAGTACTTC.

The table lists this clone with a few counts. The gene calls are TRBV11-2 and TRBJ1-1; D ambiguous. The CDR3 has 13 residues. Germline CDR1 SGHAT, CDR2 FQNNGV. Trimming removed 1 base at V and 1 base at J, with 4 bases between. The CDR3 nucleotides are TGTGCCAGCAGCTTAGCGAGGAACACTGAAGCTTTCTTT. This translates into CASSLARNTEAFF.

The genes are TRBV11-1 and TRBJ2-1; 7 bases are a match to TRBD1. Unmatched junction bases numbered 13, after V lost 5 bases and J lost 6 bases. The CDR3 has 16 residues. Germline V lookup: CDR1 SGHAT, CDR2 FQDESV (reference sequence). Written as DNA, the CDR3 is TGTGCCAGCAGCCCATCAACCGGGACAGCATCCAATGAGCAGTTCTTC. It is translated as CASSPSTGTASNEQFF. The variable domain in full, completed from reference TRBV11-1 and TRBJ2-1, reads EAEVAQSPRYKITEKSQAVAFWCDPISGHATLYWYRQILGQGPELLVQFQDESVVDDSQLPKDRFSAERLKGVDSTLKIQPAELGDSAMYLCASSPSTGTASNEQFFGPGTRLTVL.

In its sample, this clone was seen a few times. J is TRBJ1-5 and V is TRBV3-1 (or the pseudogene TRBV3-2); no firm D call. Trimming took off 0 bases at V and 5 bases at J, with 8 bases between the two ends. Germline CDR1 reads LGHDT; CDR2 reads YNNKEL (reference sequence). CDR3 length: 14 residues. In DNA form, the CDR3 reads TGTGCCAGCAGCCAAGACGCGGTGCATCAGCCCCAGCATTTT. It specifies CASSQDAVHQPQHF.

The V and J genes are TRBV6-5 and TRBJ2-3, with D perhaps TRBD2 (6 bases). This CDR3 has 16 residues. Germline-derived CDR1 and CDR2 are MNHEY and SVGAGI. Trimming left V 0 bases short and J 0 bases short, with 10 bases between. CDR3: CASSYSRELSTDTQYF. CDR3 nucleotide sequence: TGTGCCAGCAGTTACTCGCGGGAACTTAGCACAGATACGCAGTATTTT.

This clone has only a few counts. The chain carries TRBV5-1 and TRBJ1-5; TRBD1 agrees at 8 bases. From germline, CDR1 is SGHRS and CDR2 YFSETQ. The CDR3 covers 15 residues. Trimming removed 4 bases from V and 1 base from J; junction bases left unmatched: 4. CDR3 region: CASSRTGGSNQPQHF. CDR3 in DNA: TGCGCCAGCAGCCGAACAGGGGGAAGCAATCAGCCCCAGCATTTT.

This clone was recorded once. This chain joins TRBV28 and TRBJ1-2; TRBD1 agrees at 7 bases. The CDR3 spans 13 residues. After removal of 10 bases from V and 5 bases from J, the junction contained 10 bases not matched to a gene. Germline CDR1 and CDR2: MDHEN and SYDVKM. CDR3 sequence (DNA): TGTGCCATCTCGACAGGGCGAGGGTATGGCTACACCTTC. Translating gives CAISTGRGYGYTF.

This clone came up once. The chain couples TRBV4-1 to TRBJ2-2; the D gene is possibly TRBD1 (6 bases). Germline assignment: CDR1 MGHRA and CDR2 YSYEKL. The CDR3 consists of 19 residues. V was trimmed by 2 bases and J by 0 bases, leaving 19 bases between them. The CDR3 bases are TGCGCCAGCAGCCAAAAAAAATCCGGGACATTCGCGAACACCGGGGAGCTGTTTTTT. Its protein is CASSQKKSGTFANTGELFF.

The chain employs TRBV24-1 and TRBJ2-1; D gene uncertain. V lost 3 bases and J 6 bases, leaving 17 bases between the germline ends. Looked up from germline, CDR1 is KGHDR and CDR2 is SFDVKD. The CDR3 has 16 residues. In DNA form, the CDR3 reads TGTGCCACCAGTGATGCAGGAAATTCAAGGTTCAATGAGCAGTTCTTC. It codes for CATSDAGNSRFNEQFF.

This clone occurred a few times. V and J are TRBV28 and TRBJ2-2, with 11 bases aligning to TRBD2. CDR1 and CDR2 from the germline V gene are MDHEN and SYDVKM. With V trimmed by 6 bases and J by 4 bases, 13 bases remained unmatched. This CDR3 comprises 18 residues. Written as DNA, the CDR3 is TGTGCCAGCAGCCCTCTTCTCCCTAGCGGGGGGTCCACCGGGGAGCTGTTTTTT. It codes for CASSPLLPSGGSTGELFF. The full variable domain, rest sourced from reference TRBV28 and TRBJ2-2, is DVKVTQSSRYLVKRTGEKVFLECVQDMDHENMFWYRQDPGLGLRLIYFSYDVKMKEKGDIPEGYSVSREKKERFSLILESASTNQTSMYLCASSPLLPSGGSTGELFFGEGSRLTVL.

Of note for this clone: A read error may produce the germline difference seen at one junction end. The V call is TRBV7-7, the J call TRBJ2-7; 11 nucleotides align to TRBD2. Per the germline V gene, CDR1 is SSHAT and CDR2 is FNYEAQ (reference sequence). This CDR3 has 17 amino acids. CDR3 DNA: TGTGCTAGCAGCTTCGCCTGGACTAGCGGGTTGCCCTACGAGCAGTACTTC. Encoded protein: CASSFAWTSGLPYEQYF.

The count of this clone is one. This chain's CDR3 is CASSPDFNEKLFF. CDR3 nucleotide sequence: TGTGCCAGCAGCCCCGACTTTAATGAAAAACTGTTTTTT. V usage is TRBV9 and J usage is TRBJ1-4; D not certain. V was shortened by 4 bases and J by 4 bases, with 8 bases between the two germline ends. Germline V gene data show CDR1 as SGDLS and CDR2 as YYNGEE. The CDR3 is 13 amino acids.

The chain combines TRBV7-9 with TRBJ2-3; D not resolved. The CDR3 is 12 residues long. Trimming took off 6 bases at V and 4 bases at J, with 8 bases between the two ends. The germline gives CDR1 SEHNR, CDR2 FQNEAQ (reference sequence). For the CDR3, the DNA is TGTGCCAGCAGATTTATTGCAGATACGCAGTATTTT. Residues: CASRFIADTQYF. Using reference TRBV7-9 and TRBJ2-3 for the parts outside the CDR3, the full variable domain is DTGVSQNPRHKITKRGQNVTFRCDPISEHNRLYWYRQTLGQGPEFLTYFQNEAQLEKSRLLSDRFSAERPKGSFSTLEIQRTEQGDSAMYLCASRFIADTQYFGPGTRLTVL.

By proportion, this clone is medium-sized. CDR3: CASSQGADMNTEAFF. The DNA of the CDR3 is TGCGCCAGCAGCCAGGGGGCAGACATGAACACTGAAGCTTTCTTT. The J gene is TRBJ1-1, the V gene TRBV4-1; D might be TRBD1 (6 bases). Trimming removed 3 bases at V and 0 bases at J, with 11 bases between. The length of the CDR3 is 15 residues. Germline loops: CDR1 MGHRA, CDR2 YSYEKL.

The V and J genes are TRBV5-1 and TRBJ1-1; 7 nucleotides agree with TRBD1. V was clipped by 4 bases and J by 6 bases; unmatched bases: 9. The CDR3 totals 14 residues. CDR1 and CDR2 (germline): SGHRS, YFSETQ. The CDR3 protein is CASSADRSRAEAFF. For the CDR3, the DNA is TGCGCCAGCAGCGCGGACAGGTCGCGGGCTGAAGCTTTCTTT.

The chain recombines TRBV6-5 with TRBJ1-2; the match to TRBD1 covers 7 bases. From germline, CDR1 is MNHEY and CDR2 SVGAGI. The junction had 7 bases not matched to a gene; V was cut back by 5 bases and J by 1 base. CDR3 length equals 15 residues. The CDR3 DNA sequence: TGTGCCAGCAGTACAGGGGCAGGCCTTAACTATGGCTACACCTTC. It yields the protein CASSTGAGLNYGYTF.

J is TRBJ2-7 and V is TRBV27; TRBD2 matches 11 bases. Germline V CDR1 and CDR2: MNHEY, SMNVEV (reference sequence). J gave up 5 bases and V 4 bases, and 4 bases lay outside the gene matches. This CDR3 contains 14 residues. Here the CDR3 reads CASSSQLAGDEQYF. CDR3 in DNA: TGTGCCAGCAGTTCCCAACTAGCGGGGGACGAGCAGTACTTC.

The chain recombines TRBV5-1 with TRBJ1-3; D remains ambiguous. Looked up from germline, CDR1 is SGHRS and CDR2 is YFSETQ. Trimming removed 0 bases from V and 0 bases from J, with 13 bases in between. CDR3 length: 17 amino acids. CDR3: CASSLVGGPSSGNTIYF. The CDR3, as DNA: TGCGCCAGCAGCTTGGTAGGAGGTCCAAGCTCTGGAAACACCATATATTTT.

This clone was counted only a few times. The chain employs TRBV19 and TRBJ1-5; the D gene is possibly TRBD1 (6 bases). In germline, CDR1 is LNHDA, CDR2 SQIVND (reference sequence). V dropped 1 base and J dropped 4 bases, with 14 bases sitting between them. The CDR3 runs 16 residues. The chain's CDR3 is CASSIGRGRANQPQHF. The DNA for the CDR3 is TGTGCCAGTAGTATAGGCAGGGGCCGGGCAAATCAGCCCCAGCATTTT. Filled out from reference TRBV19 and TRBJ1-5, the complete variable domain reads DGGITQSPKYLFRKEGQNVTLSCEQNLNHDAMYWYRQDPGQGLRLIYYSQIVNDFQKGDIAEGYSVSREKKESFPLTVTSAQKNPTAFYLCASSIGRGRANQPQHFGDGTRLSIL.